This entry concerns a single T cell receptor (beta chain). The antigen is unknown. The sample belongs to a study of long-term antiretroviral therapy in people with HIV. Cryopreserved PBMC samples of roughly 0.9-10 million cells were used for DNA extraction. At survey level, the immunoSEQ assay was run in its v3.0 version. Sequencing efforts were directed toward about 40,000-55,000 T-cell genomes per sample. The repertoire was sequenced with immunoSEQ multiplex PCR; TCRdb's copy has only in-frame clones and lacks some. The table shows 15,000 or so clones, with 60% to 80% occurring only once. CDR1 SGHRS and CDR2 YFSETQ come from the germline V gene. Trimming removed 1 base at V and 4 bases at J, with 16 bases between. The CDR3 is made up of 16 amino acids. Findings and limits, study-wide: CDR3 lengths in HIV samples spanned a narrower range than controls.

The sequences come from unsorted PBMCs, collected 0.5 years before starting antiretroviral therapy. The origin of this receptor is a woman in her thirties or forties with HIV. This chain connects TRBV5-1 to TRBJ2-3; D possibly uses TRBD1 or TRBD2 (6 bases each). CDR3 bases: TGCGCCAGCAGCTTGAAATGGGGGGCCGGGGCAGATACGCAGTATTTT. This gives the protein CASSLKWGAGADTQYF.